A selection of T cell receptor beta chains follows, all from one sample in a study of T cells in Graves' hyperthyroidism and ophthalmopathy. TCRdb called the multiplex PCR reads again in MiXCR, with one record for every CDR3 protein. The sample carries around 500,000 distinct CDR3 sequences, 15% to 20% recorded once. The specimen was blood. These receptors all come from a woman in her twenties or thirties with Graves' ophthalmopathy. CDR3s include the opening cysteine and the closing phenylalanine or tryptophan. The order of the fields is clone size, V gene, CDR3 protein. Expanded clones get a size class; other rows say once, few or many, or leave the size out.

clone size: many; V gene: TRBV5-6; CDR3 protein: CASSPLGTEAFF
clone size: NA; V gene: TRBV20-1; CDR3 protein: CSPTGRGRDTGELFF
clone size: NA; V gene: TRBV7-2; CDR3 protein: CASSSSRAGKNF
clone size: NA; V gene: TRBV27; CDR3 protein: CASSFGQGLSEQYF
clone size: many; V gene: TRBV7-2; CDR3 protein: CASSPIGTSGSSSGADTQYF
clone size: few; V gene: TRBV4-3; CDR3 protein: CASSQVRTSNEQFF
clone size: NA; V gene: TRBV7-3; CDR3 protein: CASSSDGRLGYNEQFF
clone size: NA; V gene: TRBV6-6; CDR3 protein: CASSYSTSGSGELFF
clone size: few; V gene: TRBV9; CDR3 protein: CASSGRLAHYTGELFF
clone size: NA; V gene: TRBV12-3/TRBV12-4; CDR3 protein: CASSLSVSNSPLHF
clone size: NA; V gene: TRBV27; CDR3 protein: CASRQTLRVAGELFF
clone size: NA; V gene: TRBV6-1; CDR3 protein: CASRGLAGGPADTQYF
clone size: many; V gene: TRBV20-1; CDR3 protein: CSARLGGRGPDTQYF
clone size: NA; V gene: TRBV10-3; CDR3 protein: CAISGAQEGPQSLFEQFF
clone size: few; V gene: TRBV15; CDR3 protein: CATSRDGVAGNEQFF
clone size: many; V gene: TRBV27; CDR3 protein: CASTPDRGLLYEQYF
clone size: NA; V gene: TRBV6-1; CDR3 protein: CASSGVYSYEQYF
clone size: NA; V gene: TRBV7-9; CDR3 protein: CASSLGTGGLSGANVLTF
clone size: many; V gene: TRBV29-1; CDR3 protein: CSVDGTSDYNEQFF
clone size: NA; V gene: TRBV20-1; CDR3 protein: CSATGTGMREQYF
clone size: many; V gene: TRBV28; CDR3 protein: CASSFPGTVEIYGYTF
clone size: NA; V gene: TRBV19; CDR3 protein: CASTSAAKNIQYF
clone size: few; V gene: TRBV5-6; CDR3 protein: CASTKKGLSGNTIYF
clone size: many; V gene: TRBV20-1; CDR3 protein: CSAGGQEAFF
clone size: few; V gene: TRBV7-2; CDR3 protein: CASSHRQGSTDTQYF
clone size: NA; V gene: TRBV27; CDR3 protein: CATLEIGGRRDTQYF
clone size: NA; V gene: TRBV6-1; CDR3 protein: CASSDGLAGLSSYEQYF
clone size: NA; V gene: TRBV6-5; CDR3 protein: CASSLTDGNTIYF
clone size: NA; V gene: TRBV6-1; CDR3 protein: CASKRTGANTGELFF
clone size: NA; V gene: TRBV29-1; CDR3 protein: CSVDSGFGFGYTF
clone size: many; V gene: TRBV20-1; CDR3 protein: CSARARGSAGELFF
clone size: many; V gene: TRBV13; CDR3 protein: CASSLRTSGRANNLNEQFF
clone size: NA; V gene: TRBV3-1; CDR3 protein: CASSLGLRSEQFF
clone size: many; V gene: TRBV20-1; CDR3 protein: CSCASGASGNEQFF
clone size: many; V gene: TRBV20-1; CDR3 protein: CSARDIAGGPTDTQYF
clone size: many; V gene: TRBV28; CDR3 protein: CASCGTDGISYEQYF
clone size: many; V gene: TRBV11-2; CDR3 protein: CASSSGTDEKLFF
clone size: many; V gene: TRBV11-2; CDR3 protein: CASSLALDEQYF
clone size: few; V gene: TRBV7-3; CDR3 protein: CASMLIPGTEQFF
clone size: many; V gene: TRBV3-1; CDR3 protein: CASSQGVAENIQYF
clone size: few; V gene: TRBV7-3; CDR3 protein: CASSIFDRGNTEAFF
clone size: NA; V gene: TRBV20-1; CDR3 protein: CSARAQGQFNEQFF
clone size: many; V gene: TRBV19; CDR3 protein: CASSMLAGGYNEQFF
clone size: NA; V gene: TRBV30; CDR3 protein: CAWTLSTEKYF
clone size: NA; V gene: TRBV5-1; CDR3 protein: CASSPGWGQGTYEQYF
clone size: many; V gene: TRBV7-2; CDR3 protein: CASSFDRANTQYF
clone size: many; V gene: TRBV20-1; CDR3 protein: CSAEIAASSYEQYF
clone size: NA; V gene: TRBV5-6; CDR3 protein: CASSLEPSGSNEQFF
clone size: many; V gene: TRBV28; CDR3 protein: CASRDRVGTGELFF
clone size: few; V gene: TRBV15; CDR3 protein: CATSATSGRIHIAKNIQYF
clone size: many; V gene: TRBV7-8; CDR3 protein: CASSLSESYEQYF
clone size: few; V gene: TRBV6-2/TRBV6-3; CDR3 protein: CASRPQGAGANVLTF
clone size: NA; V gene: TRBV5-6; CDR3 protein: CASSLGRDSGYTF
clone size: many; V gene: TRBV27; CDR3 protein: CASSSYPDRGTGNTIYF
clone size: many; V gene: TRBV7-8; CDR3 protein: CASSLGGHYEQYF
clone size: NA; V gene: TRBV29-1; CDR3 protein: CSVGSGWNNQPQHF
clone size: many; V gene: TRBV7-2; CDR3 protein: CASSSSFPIGNEQFF
clone size: NA; V gene: TRBV27; CDR3 protein: CASSLFQGDTEAFF